This TCR beta chain was recovered during a study of T cells in Graves' hyperthyroidism and ophthalmopathy. Study-wide findings and caveats: The authors' 13 V-J model separated ophthalmopathy from stable hyperthyroidism.

This clonotype has just a few counts. The antigen remains undetermined. Germline V gene data show CDR1 as LNHDA and CDR2 as SQIVND (reference sequence). The CDR3 has 13 residues. Unmatched junction bases numbered 8, after V lost 10 bases and J lost 9 bases. RNA transcripts yielded amplified TCR beta CDR3 regions. Initially, a first-round RT-PCR of the TCR CDR3 employed the HTBI primer set. In TCRdb, the multiplex PCR reads were re-called with MiXCR into one record per CDR3 protein. The data hold about 320,000 distinct CDR3 sequences, with 15% to 20% observed a single time. The rearrangement uses TRBV19 and TRBJ2-1; 11 positions match TRBD2. Sequencing was performed on blood. The origin of this receptor is a man aged 25-45 years with Graves' hyperthyroidism. CDR3 nucleotides: TGTGCCATCCCGACTAGCGGGAAAGTTGAGCAGTTCTTC. Residues: CAIPTSGKVEQFF.